This T cell receptor beta chain was identified during a study of blood T cell repertoires in COVID-19 (dated by TCRdb to 2020 to 2022). Notes on the research overall: Samples covering the acute and convalescent phases of COVID-19 were provided by collaborators in the United States, Italy and Spain. HLA class I and class II types, where available, came from metadata supplied by the sample provider rather than from assay-based typing. The material from the prospective study consisted of cDNA or gDNA derived from T cells, B-cell-depleted T cells, or PBMCs. Nearly every sample came with metadata listing a de-identified subject ID, COVID-19 status, age in years and sex. A freely available public database, intended as a resource for researchers studying the immune response to SARS-CoV-2, is where the repertoires were released. Samples came from the ongoing ImmuneRACE study (first 160 participants) plus 1,254 subjects from 6 global collaborators. Subjects who had been exposed to COVID-19, were actively infected with it, or had recovered from it provided the deeply sampled blood TCRbeta repertoires that made up the dataset. Overall study outcomes, separate from this receptor: How much clinical and demographic metadata was included differed by source and by participant, and the metadata was provided uncurated.

The immunoSEQ Assay, a bias-controlled multiplex PCR, was used to amplify TCRbeta CDR3 regions from genomic DNA. The original methods were these. The number of nucleated cells in each sample was estimated from the amplification of reference gene primers within the assay. Sequence reads were collapsed and filtered to measure the absolute abundance of every unique TCRbeta CDR3 rearrangement. For each sample, productive Simpson clonality was calculated by taking the square root of Simpson's diversity index across productive rearrangements. TCRdb retrieved this table from immuneACCESS and kept in-frame rearrangements only. Not all clones are present; in checked studies, unresolved V genes account for under half, and no reason is known for the remainder. From that table come the V and J calls and clone size; the DNA was used to work out D and trimming. The sample profile shows some 180,000 clones; about 90% of them were found once. In total, the top ten clones hold about 20% of the sample.

Collaborating institutions collected whole blood in K2EDTA tubes following their own protocols. For TCRbeta analysis, collaborators shipped samples as frozen whole blood, isolated PBMCs, or DNA extracted from either of those sample types. As regards this clone: Its antigen remains unidentified. No much larger clone is present one base from it, and per-base qualities are unavailable.

The TCR comes from a man in his sixties or seventies with active or convalescent COVID-19. Source material: peripheral blood.

The CDR3 sequence is CASSLVGQGADEQYF. The nucleotide sequence is given as TGTGCCAGCAGCTTAGTGGGACAGGGGGCCGACGAGCAGTACTTC. The chain is assembled from TRBV11-2 and TRBJ2-7, with 12 bases aligning to TRBD1. The CDR3 numbers 15 residues from cysteine through phenylalanine. Here the CDR3 DNA is all that survives: 45 bases in frame from base 1. Sequences SGHAT (CDR1) and FQNNGV (CDR2) are obtained from the germline V gene. Trimmed from V: 1 base; trimmed from J: 5 bases; junction bases lacking a gene match: 3. With all but the CDR3 taken from the reference TRBV11-2 and TRBJ2-7 genes, the full variable domain is: EAGVAQSPRYKIIEKRQSVAFWCNPISGHATLYWYQQILGQGPKLLIQFQNNGVVDDSQLPKDRFSAERLKGVDSTLKIQPAKLEDSAVYLCASSLVGQGADEQYFGPGTRLTVT.